This T cell receptor (beta chain) was identified during a study of spatial heterogeneity in lung cancer. Study conclusions and caveats: Tumoral mutation counts were tracked by counts of expanded intratumoral alpha and beta TCRs.

TCRdb fed the 5' RACE reads into MiXCR, producing one record per CDR3 protein. The sample carries about 10,000 distinct CDR3 sequences, 6.3% recorded once. CDR3 length: 12 residues. With 5 bases removed from V and 7 bases from J, the gap between germline ends came to 11 bases. Time point indicated: sample taken at primary tumor resection. Unsorted whole RNA samples from tumor, nontumor lung or frozen PBMC were sequenced. The sample holds many counts of this clonotype. Its cognate antigen is unknown. This beta chain is off target for a library built for alpha chains, so its abundance means little. The sequence was obtained from a male donor with early-stage non-small cell lung cancer. The chain links TRBV12-3 or TRBV12-4 to TRBJ1-1; possibly TRBD1 for D (5 bases). Specimen: lung tumor tissue, collected at surgery. The CDR3 nucleotides read TGTGCCAGCAGTCGACAGAAAGGTGAAGCTTTCTTT. It specifies CASSRQKGEAFF.